Listed below are T cell receptor beta chains from one sample, sequenced in a study of graft-versus-host responses after intestinal transplantation. Here immunoSEQ multiplex PCR was the method, and the copy in TCRdb shows in-frame clones only, minus some. The profile shows 80,000 to 85,000 clones, about nine tenths of them singletons. What these receptors recognize is not known. This material consisted of unstimulated CD4+ T cells sorted from spleen or lymph node cells, taken before intestinal transplant. The receptors come from a human donor who received an intestinal transplant. The CDR3 runs from the conserved cysteine through the conserved F or W. A D gene is named only where the DNA matches it firmly. Part of the rows lack a size; the others show once, few, many or a class for expanded clones.

TRBJ2-2	TRBV7-9	once	.	CASVPRGTGELFF	TGTGCCAGCGTCCCGAGGGGGACCGGGGAGCTGTTTTTT
TRBJ1-5	TRBV19	.	TRBD1	CASMDRQYSNQPQHF	TGTGCCAGTATGGACAGGCAGTATAGCAATCAGCCCCAGCATTTT
TRBJ2-3	TRBV7-2	.	TRBD2	CASSSLLAGVTDTQYF	TGTGCCAGCAGCTCCCTACTAGCGGGGGTCACAGATACGCAGTATTTT
TRBJ2-7	TRBV6-5	.	TRBD2	CASSYGRVKPYEQYF	TGTGCCAGCAGTTACGGGAGGGTTAAACCCTACGAGCAGTACTTC
TRBJ2-5	TRBV7-2	.	.	CASSSLWALAGETQYF	TGTGCCAGCAGCTCGCTGTGGGCACTAGCAGGAGAGACCCAGTACTTC
TRBJ1-2	TRBV7-2	.	.	CASSLGGRPNYGYTF	TGTGCCAGCAGCTTAGGAGGGAGACCTAACTATGGCTACACCTTC
TRBJ2-1	TRBV6-1	.	.	CASRRHEIFYNEQFF	TGTGCCAGCAGGAGACACGAAATATTTTACAATGAGCAGTTCTTC
TRBJ1-5	TRBV6-5	.	TRBD1	CASSLQGNQPQHF	TGTGCCAGCAGTCTACAGGGGAATCAGCCCCAGCATTTT
TRBJ1-2	TRBV27	.	TRBD1	CASSSGQGFYGYTF	TGTGCCAGCAGTTCGGGACAGGGTTTCTATGGCTACACCTTC
TRBJ2-1	TRBV5-8	.	TRBD1	CASSARTGLSYNEQFF	TGTGCCAGCAGCGCCCGGACAGGCCTCTCCTACAATGAGCAGTTCTTC
TRBJ2-2	TRBV5-1	.	.	CASSLAANTGELFF	TGCGCCAGCAGCTTGGCAGCGAACACCGGGGAGCTGTTTTTT
TRBJ1-6	TRBV30	once	TRBD1	CAWSVRGTGNSPLHF	TGTGCCTGGAGTGTACGGGGGACAGGGAATTCACCCCTCCACTTT
TRBJ2-7	TRBV6-6	.	.	CASGQQGSVGEQYF	TGTGCCAGCGGACAACAGGGTTCGGTTGGCGAGCAGTACTTC
TRBJ2-3	TRBV5-8	.	.	CASSRPGLDTQYF	TGTGCCAGCAGTCGCCCGGGACTAGATACGCAGTATTTT
TRBJ1-1	TRBV19	.	TRBD1	CASSTRQGMNTEAFF	TGTGCCAGTAGTACCCGACAGGGGATGAACACTGAAGCTTTCTTT
TRBJ1-2	TRBV9	.	TRBD1	CASSPGGQTGLSYGYTF	TGTGCCAGCAGCCCAGGGGGTCAGACAGGACTCTCCTATGGCTACACCTTC
TRBJ1-5	TRBV6-6	.	.	CASSIARYQPQHF	TGTGCCAGCAGTATCGCGCGGTATCAGCCCCAGCATTTT
TRBJ1-2	TRBV30	.	TRBD1	CAWSRQGNYGYTF	TGTGCCTGGAGCAGACAGGGAAACTATGGCTACACCTTC
TRBJ1-5	TRBV27	once	.	CASSPTGNNQPQHF	TGTGCCAGCAGCCCGACAGGAAACAATCAGCCCCAGCATTTT
TRBJ1-5	TRBV7-2	.	TRBD1	CASSPGQGGQPQHF	TGTGCCAGCAGCCCCGGACAGGGGGGACAGCCCCAGCATTTT
TRBJ1-2	TRBV6-1	few	.	CASSEQGYGYTF	TGTGCCAGCAGTGAGCAGGGGTATGGCTACACCTTC
TRBJ1-1	TRBV5-8	.	TRBD1	CASSGIKGTGNTEAFF	TGTGCCAGCAGCGGAATAAAAGGGACAGGGAACACTGAAGCTTTCTTT
TRBJ2-7	TRBV2	.	.	CATGTSLREQYF	TGTGCCACCGGGACATCCCTTAGGGAGCAGTACTTC
TRBJ2-5	TRBV10-1	.	TRBD1	CASSYGTAQETQYF	TGCGCCAGCAGTTACGGGACAGCCCAAGAGACCCAGTACTTC
TRBJ2-1	TRBV9	.	TRBD1	CASSRQGAGYNEQFF	TGTGCCAGCAGCAGACAGGGGGCGGGGTACAATGAGCAGTTCTTC
TRBJ2-1	TRBV20-1	.	.	CSAESSNEQFF	TGCAGTGCTGAATCGAGCAATGAGCAGTTCTTC
TRBJ2-1	TRBV5-1	.	.	CASSPGNDHNEQFF	TGCGCCAGCAGCCCAGGGAACGATCACAATGAGCAGTTCTTC
TRBJ2-5	TRBV30	.	.	CAWSVKSGERETQYF	TGTGCCTGGAGTGTAAAGTCAGGGGAGAGGGAGACCCAGTACTTC
TRBJ2-3	TRBV5-1	.	TRBD2	CASTASGGRGADTQYF	TGCGCCAGCACGGCTAGCGGGGGGAGAGGCGCAGATACGCAGTATTTT
TRBJ2-1	TRBV5-1	.	TRBD2	CASSLGGGYNEQFF	TGCGCCAGCAGCTTGGGCGGGGGCTACAATGAGCAGTTCTTC
TRBJ1-1	TRBV12-5	.	TRBD1	CASGLPRTGGGTEAFF	TGTGCTAGTGGTTTGCCCCGGACAGGGGGGGGAACTGAAGCTTTCTTT
TRBJ2-1	TRBV23-1	once	.	CASSLRRGAWNEQFF	TGCGCCAGCAGTCTCCGACGGGGGGCCTGGAATGAGCAGTTCTTC
TRBJ2-1	TRBV7-9	once	.	CASSPPPGFGEQFF	TGTGCCAGCAGCCCCCCCCCAGGGTTCGGTGAGCAGTTCTTC
TRBJ2-5	TRBV2	.	.	CASYDQGVETQYF	TGTGCCAGCTATGATCAGGGTGTAGAGACCCAGTACTTC
TRBJ2-3	TRBV2	.	.	CASSGKWGGAEDTQYF	TGTGCCAGCAGTGGAAAGTGGGGGGGGGCCGAAGATACGCAGTATTTT
TRBJ2-3	TRBV9	.	TRBD2	CASSVGTSGENTDTQYF	TGTGCCAGCAGCGTTGGGACTAGCGGGGAGAACACAGATACGCAGTATTTT
TRBJ2-1	TRBV7-2	.	.	CASSLAGGTYNEQFF	TGTGCCAGCAGCTTAGCGGGGGGAACCTACAATGAGCAGTTCTTC
TRBJ2-3	TRBV5-6	.	.	CASSGKGGYSTDTQYF	TGTGCCAGCAGTGGGAAAGGCGGGTATAGCACAGATACGCAGTATTTT
TRBJ2-7	TRBV6-5	.	TRBD1	CASSPTGTGSYEQYF	TGTGCCAGCAGCCCTACCGGGACAGGGAGCTACGAGCAGTACTTC
TRBJ1-4	TRBV30	once	.	CAWSGRAGEKLFF	TGTGCCTGGAGTGGACGGGCGGGGGAAAAACTGTTTTTT
TRBJ1-2	TRBV2	few	.	CASSEGRDNYGYTF	TGTGCCAGCAGTGAGGGCAGGGATAACTATGGCTACACCTTC
TRBJ2-5	TRBV15	.	TRBD2	CATSRGLAGLETQYF	TGTGCCACCAGCAGAGGACTAGCGGGGCTCGAGACCCAGTACTTC
TRBJ2-7	TRBV4-3	.	TRBD2	CASSRTSGATYEQYF	TGCGCCAGCAGCAGGACTAGCGGAGCTACCTACGAGCAGTACTTC
TRBJ1-4	TRBV5-5	.	.	CASSLIGRDNEKLFF	TGTGCCAGCAGCTTAATAGGCCGGGATAATGAAAAACTGTTTTTT
TRBJ2-7	TRBV6-5	.	.	CASSTSTGGRYEQYF	.
TRBJ2-7	TRBV5-6	.	.	CASSLFQVKAGLNYEQYF	TGTGCCAGCAGCTTGTTCCAAGTCAAAGCAGGACTAAACTACGAGCAGTACTTC
TRBJ1-1	TRBV10-2	.	.	CASTQGTYTEAFF	TGCGCCAGCACTCAGGGAACGTACACTGAAGCTTTCTTT
TRBJ1-6	TRBV7-9	.	.	CASSSTTEGSPLHF	TGTGCCAGCAGCTCAACAACAGAAGGATCACCCCTCCACTTT
TRBJ1-4	TRBV4-3	.	.	CASSQEGSPNEKLFF	TGCGCCAGCAGCCAGGAGGGATCCCCTAATGAAAAACTGTTTTTT
TRBJ2-7	TRBV5-4	few	TRBD2	CASSLPKGGGVYEQYF	TGTGCCAGCAGCTTGCCCAAGGGCGGGGGGGTCTACGAGCAGTACTTC
TRBJ2-3	TRBV7-2	.	TRBD2	CASSLALGGWRTDTQYF	TGTGCCAGCAGCTTAGCGCTGGGGGGGTGGAGAACAGATACGCAGTATTTT
TRBJ2-5	TRBV7-2	.	TRBD2	CASSLFKLAGGQETQYF	TGTGCCAGCAGCTTATTCAAACTAGCGGGGGGGCAAGAGACCCAGTACTTC
TRBJ2-7	TRBV7-2	.	.	CASSRGAHRGAYEQYF	TGTGCCAGCAGCCGGGGGGCCCATCGGGGGGCCTACGAGCAGTACTTC
TRBJ1-2	TRBV18	.	TRBD1	CASSPLVGSGQGYGYTF	TGTGCCAGCTCACCACTGGTCGGGTCGGGACAGGGTTATGGCTACACCTTC
TRBJ1-5	TRBV12-5	.	TRBD1	CASGFGDRGQPQHF	TGTGCTAGTGGTTTTGGGGACAGGGGTCAGCCCCAGCATTTT
TRBJ2-1	TRBV6-5	.	TRBD2	CASSYSAGGSYNEQFF	TGTGCCAGCAGTTACTCGGCGGGGGGCTCCTACAATGAGCAGTTCTTC
TRBJ1-5	TRBV4-1	once	TRBD1	CASSQDWTGQNQPQHF	TGCGCCAGCAGCCAAGATTGGACAGGGCAAAATCAGCCCCAGCATTTT
TRBJ1-1	TRBV4-3	.	.	CASSQGPGGNTEAFF	TGCGCCAGCAGCCAAGGCCCCGGCGGCAACACTGAAGCTTTCTTT
TRBJ1-6	TRBV9	.	TRBD1	CASSGGQVLGSPLHF	TGTGCCAGCAGCGGCGGACAGGTCCTAGGGTCACCCCTCCACTTT